This entry is about one T cell receptor (beta chain). With a much larger clone just one base away, this may be a read error. Here the CDR3 omits its conserved ending phenylalanine or tryptophan, so a read error is the likely source. The CDR3 is 15 amino acids. CDR1 LNHDA and CDR2 SQIVND come from the germline V gene (reference sequence). V was pared by 7 bases and J by 6 bases, with 19 bases between. This sample is drawn from a study of human T cells and chemical hapten exposure. Individual cDNA molecules had unique molecular identifiers attached to them by the library. How the authors handled the data: There were a median of roughly 100,000 TCRs per sample, with a range from 23,224 to 690,600. One entry per CDR3 protein, called by TCRdb with MiXCR from the RACE reads. The V and J calls follow TCRdb's processing rather than the paper's. The sample shows about 94,000 distinct CDR3 sequences, 7.5% to 10% of them seen only once.

The time point is: patch test 2, 6 weeks after DPC sensitization. Treatment meaning: therapeutic diphenylcyclopropenone sensitization with weekly scalp DPC. The sequence derives from a woman aged 40 to 49 with alopecia areata. Some clones in this sample may be carry-over from other donors' samples. The source material was whole blood, sampled in connection with sensitization to the hapten diphenylcyclopropenone (DPC). The V and J genes are TRBV19 and TRBJ1-5; D is undetermined. CDR3 sequence reads: CASNAGEGSRQPQHL. The DNA of the CDR3 is TGTGCCAGTAACGCCGGCGAGGGCAGCCGTCAGCCCCAGCATTTA.